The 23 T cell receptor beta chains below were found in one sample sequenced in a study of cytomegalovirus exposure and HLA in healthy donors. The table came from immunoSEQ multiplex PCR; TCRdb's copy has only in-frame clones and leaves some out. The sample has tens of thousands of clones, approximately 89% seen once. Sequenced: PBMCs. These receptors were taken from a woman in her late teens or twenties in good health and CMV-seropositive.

The CDR3 here is CASSEVAGTQETQYF. DNA of the CDR3: TGTGCCAGCAGTGAAGTCGCGGGGACCCAAGAGACCCAGTACTTC. V usage is TRBV6-1 and J usage is TRBJ2-5, with D possibly matching TRBD2 (6 bases). Trimming left V 1 base short and J 1 base short, with 10 bases between. CDR1 and CDR2 from the germline V gene are MNHNS and SASEGT. CDR3 size: 15 residues.

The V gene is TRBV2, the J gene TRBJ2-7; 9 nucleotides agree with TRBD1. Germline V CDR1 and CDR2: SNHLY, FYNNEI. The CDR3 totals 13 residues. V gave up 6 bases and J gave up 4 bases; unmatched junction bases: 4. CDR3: CASRGQGPYEQYF. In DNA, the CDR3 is TGTGCCAGCAGGGGACAGGGACCATACGAGCAGTACTTC.

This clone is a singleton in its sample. CDR3 nucleotides: TGTGCCAGCAGCTTCCGGACAGGTCCTTCGGCTGGAAACACCATATATTTT. Protein product: CASSFRTGPSAGNTIYF. The chain uses TRBV13 and TRBJ1-3, with 7 bases lining up with TRBD1. Looked up from germline, CDR1 is PRHDT and CDR2 is FYEKMQ (reference sequence). Unmatched junction bases numbered 10, after V lost 3 bases and J lost 2 bases. The CDR3 has 17 amino acids.

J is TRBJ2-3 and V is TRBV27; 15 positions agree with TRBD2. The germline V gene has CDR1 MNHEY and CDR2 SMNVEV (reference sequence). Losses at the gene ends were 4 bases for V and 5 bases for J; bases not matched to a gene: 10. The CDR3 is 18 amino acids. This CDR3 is CASSSLIGLAGGKDTQYF. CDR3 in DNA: TGTGCCAGCAGTTCACTAATCGGACTAGCGGGGGGGAAAGATACGCAGTATTTT.

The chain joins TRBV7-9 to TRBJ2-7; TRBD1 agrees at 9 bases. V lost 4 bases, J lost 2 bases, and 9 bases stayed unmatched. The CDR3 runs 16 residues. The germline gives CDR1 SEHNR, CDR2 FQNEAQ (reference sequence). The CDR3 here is CASSSAGQGPPYEQYF. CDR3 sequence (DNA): TGTGCCAGCAGCTCAGCAGGACAGGGGCCTCCCTACGAGCAGTACTTC.

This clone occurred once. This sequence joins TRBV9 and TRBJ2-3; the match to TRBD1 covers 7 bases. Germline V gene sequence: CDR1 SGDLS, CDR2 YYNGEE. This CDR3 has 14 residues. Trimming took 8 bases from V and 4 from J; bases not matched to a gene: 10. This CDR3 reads CASSPQGVADTQYF. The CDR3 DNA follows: TGTGCCAGTTCACCTCAGGGGGTAGCAGATACGCAGTATTTT.

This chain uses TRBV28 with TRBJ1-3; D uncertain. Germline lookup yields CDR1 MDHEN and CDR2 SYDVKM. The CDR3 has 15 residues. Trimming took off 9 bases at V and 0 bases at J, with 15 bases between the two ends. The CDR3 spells CASSTEAGSGNTIYF. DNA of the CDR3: TGTGCCAGTTCGACCGAGGCCGGCTCTGGAAACACCATATATTTT. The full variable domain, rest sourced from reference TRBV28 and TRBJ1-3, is DVKVTQSSRYLVKRTGEKVFLECVQDMDHENMFWYRQDPGLGLRLIYFSYDVKMKEKGDIPEGYSVSREKKERFSLILESASTNQTSMYLCASSTEAGSGNTIYFGEGSWLTVV.

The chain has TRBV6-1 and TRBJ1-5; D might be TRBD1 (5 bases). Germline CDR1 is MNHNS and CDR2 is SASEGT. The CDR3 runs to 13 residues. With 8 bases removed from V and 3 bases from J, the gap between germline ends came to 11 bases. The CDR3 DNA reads TGTGCCAGCCGGGGGGATCTCAATCAGCCCCAGCATTTT. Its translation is CASRGDLNQPQHF.

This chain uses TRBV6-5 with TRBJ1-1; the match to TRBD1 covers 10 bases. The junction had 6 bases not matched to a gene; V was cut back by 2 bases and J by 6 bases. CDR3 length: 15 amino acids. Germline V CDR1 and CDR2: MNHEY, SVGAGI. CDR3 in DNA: TGTGCCAGCAGTTACGGTAGACAGGGGGCCGCTGAAGCTTTCTTT. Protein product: CASSYGRQGAAEAFF.

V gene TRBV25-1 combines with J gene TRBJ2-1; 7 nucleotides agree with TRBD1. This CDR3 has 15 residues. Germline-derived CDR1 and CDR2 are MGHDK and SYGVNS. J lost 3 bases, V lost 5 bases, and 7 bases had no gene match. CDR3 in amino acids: CASSHSGTVYNEQFF. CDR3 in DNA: TGTGCCAGCAGTCACTCCGGGACAGTCTACAATGAGCAGTTCTTC.

CDR3 bases: TGCAGCGTTGTGGCTAACACTGAAGCTTTCTTT. Its translation is CSVVANTEAFF. This chain links TRBV29-1 with TRBJ1-1; the D is unclear. This CDR3 has 11 residues. Trimming left V 4 bases short and J 2 bases short, with 5 bases between. CDR1 and CDR2 from the germline V gene are SQVTM and ANQGSEA.

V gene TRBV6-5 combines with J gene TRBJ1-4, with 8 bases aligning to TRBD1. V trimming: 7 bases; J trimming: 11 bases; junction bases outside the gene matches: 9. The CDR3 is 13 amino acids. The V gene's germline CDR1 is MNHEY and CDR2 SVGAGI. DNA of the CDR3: TGTGCCAGCACCCGGACAGGGATGGGGAAACTGTTTTTT. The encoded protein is CASTRTGMGKLFF.

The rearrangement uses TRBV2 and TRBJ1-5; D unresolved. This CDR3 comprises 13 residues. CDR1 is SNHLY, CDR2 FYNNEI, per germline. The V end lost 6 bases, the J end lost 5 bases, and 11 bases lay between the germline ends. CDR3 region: CASRPGRDQPQHF. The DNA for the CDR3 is TGTGCCAGCAGGCCGGGAAGGGATCAGCCCCAGCATTTT. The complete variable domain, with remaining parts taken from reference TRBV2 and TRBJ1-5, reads EPEVTQTPSHQVTQMGQEVILRCVPISNHLYFYWYRQILGQKVEFLVSFYNNEISEKSEIFDDQFSVERPDGSNFTLKIRSTKLEDSAMYFCASRPGRDQPQHFGDGTRLSIL.

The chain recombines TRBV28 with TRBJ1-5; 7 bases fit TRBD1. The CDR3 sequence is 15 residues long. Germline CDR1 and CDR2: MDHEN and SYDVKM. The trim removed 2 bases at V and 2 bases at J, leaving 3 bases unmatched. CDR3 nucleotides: TGTGCCAGCAGTTTAGCTGGGACAGGCAATCAGCCCCAGCATTTT. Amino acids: CASSLAGTGNQPQHF.

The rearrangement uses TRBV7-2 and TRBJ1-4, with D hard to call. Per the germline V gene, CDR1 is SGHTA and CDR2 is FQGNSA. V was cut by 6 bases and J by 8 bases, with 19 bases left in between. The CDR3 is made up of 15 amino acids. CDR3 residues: CASRPGPAELEKLFF. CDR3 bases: TGTGCCAGCAGACCCGGTCCGGCAGAACTAGAAAAACTGTTTTTT.

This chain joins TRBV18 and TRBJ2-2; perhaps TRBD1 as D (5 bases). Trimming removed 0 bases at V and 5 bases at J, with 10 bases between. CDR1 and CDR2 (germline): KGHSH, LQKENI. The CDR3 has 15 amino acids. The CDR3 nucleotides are TGTGCCAGCTCACCACCTCCAGGGTCAACCGGGGAGCTGTTTTTT. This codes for CASSPPPGSTGELFF. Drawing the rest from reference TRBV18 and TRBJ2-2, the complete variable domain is NAGVMQNPRHLVRRRGQEARLRCSPMKGHSHVYWYRQLPEEGLKFMVYLQKENIIDESGMPKERFSAEFPKEGPSILRIQQVVRGDSAAYFCASSPPPGSTGELFFGEGSRLTVL.

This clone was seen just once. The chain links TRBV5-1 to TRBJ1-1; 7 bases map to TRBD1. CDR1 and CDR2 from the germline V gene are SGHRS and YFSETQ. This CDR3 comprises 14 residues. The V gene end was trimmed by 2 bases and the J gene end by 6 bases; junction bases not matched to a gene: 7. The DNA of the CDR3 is TGCGCCAGCAGCTTAGGTAATCAGGGGGCTGAAGCTTTCTTT. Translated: CASSLGNQGAEAFF.

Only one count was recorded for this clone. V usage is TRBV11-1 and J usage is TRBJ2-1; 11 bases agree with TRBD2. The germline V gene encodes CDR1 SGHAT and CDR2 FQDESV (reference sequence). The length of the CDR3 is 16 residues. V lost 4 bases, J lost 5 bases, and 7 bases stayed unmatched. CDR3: CASSSFGTSGNNEQFF. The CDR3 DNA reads TGTGCCAGCAGCTCCTTCGGGACTAGCGGAAACAATGAGCAGTTCTTC.

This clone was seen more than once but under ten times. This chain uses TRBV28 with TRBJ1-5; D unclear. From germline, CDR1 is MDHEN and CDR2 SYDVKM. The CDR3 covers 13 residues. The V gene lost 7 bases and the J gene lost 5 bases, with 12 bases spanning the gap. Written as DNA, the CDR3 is TGTGCCAGCACCCTAAGCTCGTATCAGCCCCAGCATTTT. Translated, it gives CASTLSSYQPQHF.

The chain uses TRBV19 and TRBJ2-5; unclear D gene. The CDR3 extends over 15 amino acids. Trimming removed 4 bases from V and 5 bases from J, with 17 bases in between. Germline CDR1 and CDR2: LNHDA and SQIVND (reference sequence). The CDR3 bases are TGTGCCAGTAGTAGGCAGGCTCCAGGTGTCGAGACCCAGTACTTC. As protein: CASSRQAPGVETQYF.

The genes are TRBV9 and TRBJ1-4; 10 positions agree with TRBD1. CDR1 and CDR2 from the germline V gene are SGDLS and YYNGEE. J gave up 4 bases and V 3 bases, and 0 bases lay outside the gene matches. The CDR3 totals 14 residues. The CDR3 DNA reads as TGTGCCAGCAGCGGGACAGGGGGTAATGAAAAACTGTTTTTT. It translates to CASSGTGGNEKLFF.

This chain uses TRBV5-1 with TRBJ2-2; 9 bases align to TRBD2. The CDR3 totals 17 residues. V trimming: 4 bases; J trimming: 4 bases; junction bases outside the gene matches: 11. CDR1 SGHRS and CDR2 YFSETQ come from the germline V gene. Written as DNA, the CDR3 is TGCGCCAGCAGCAGGATCGGAGCGGGGGGCGCCACCGGGGAGCTGTTTTTT. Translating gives CASSRIGAGGATGELFF.

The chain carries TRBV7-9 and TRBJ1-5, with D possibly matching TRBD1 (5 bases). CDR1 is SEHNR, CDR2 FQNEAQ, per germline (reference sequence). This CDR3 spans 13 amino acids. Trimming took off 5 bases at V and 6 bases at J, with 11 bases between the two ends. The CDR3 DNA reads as TGTGCCAGCAGCCCATCAGGGCTTCAGCCCCAGCATTTT. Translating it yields CASSPSGLQPQHF.